The entry below describes one T cell receptor beta chain. Germline CDR1 reads KGHSH; CDR2 reads LQKENI. V was shortened by 1 base and J by 4 bases, with 13 bases between the two germline ends. The length of the CDR3 is 15 residues. Authors' data handling: Amplified reference gene primers provided the basis for estimating nucleated cell counts. Profiling relied on immunoSEQ multiplex PCR, and the TCRdb table lists in-frame clones only, not all of them. V and J calls plus clone size are reproduced from that table; the DNA served to infer D and trimming. The data hold about 240,000 clones, with more than 75% observed a single time. The data belong to a study of blood T cell repertoires in COVID-19. Across the whole study: Sources were T cells, B-cell-depleted T cells, or PBMCs; the material itself was cDNA or gDNA.

This TCR was recovered from a man at least 80 years old with acute or convalescent COVID-19. The V gene is TRBV18, the J gene TRBJ1-1; D is undetermined. The sequencing input was peripheral blood. The CDR3: CASSPQVIGSTEAFF. CDR3 DNA sequence: TGTGCCAGCTCACCACAAGTGATAGGGAGCACTGAAGCTTTCTTT.